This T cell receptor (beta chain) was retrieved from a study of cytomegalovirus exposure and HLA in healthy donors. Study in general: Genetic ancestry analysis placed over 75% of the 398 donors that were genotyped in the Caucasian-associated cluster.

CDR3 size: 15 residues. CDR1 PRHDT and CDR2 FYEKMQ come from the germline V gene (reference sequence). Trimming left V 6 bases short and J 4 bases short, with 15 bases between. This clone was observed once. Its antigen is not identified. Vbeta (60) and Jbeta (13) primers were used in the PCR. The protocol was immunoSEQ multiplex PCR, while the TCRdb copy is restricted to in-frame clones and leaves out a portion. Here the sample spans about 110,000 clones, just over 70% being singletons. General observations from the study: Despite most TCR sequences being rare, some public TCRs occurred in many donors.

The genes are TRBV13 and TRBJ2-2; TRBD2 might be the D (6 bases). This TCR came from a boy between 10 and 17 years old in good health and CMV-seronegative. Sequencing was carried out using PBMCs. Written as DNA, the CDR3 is TGTGCCAGCAGACCCCCTAGCGTCGCCACCGGGGAGCTGTTTTTT. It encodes CASRPPSVATGELFF.